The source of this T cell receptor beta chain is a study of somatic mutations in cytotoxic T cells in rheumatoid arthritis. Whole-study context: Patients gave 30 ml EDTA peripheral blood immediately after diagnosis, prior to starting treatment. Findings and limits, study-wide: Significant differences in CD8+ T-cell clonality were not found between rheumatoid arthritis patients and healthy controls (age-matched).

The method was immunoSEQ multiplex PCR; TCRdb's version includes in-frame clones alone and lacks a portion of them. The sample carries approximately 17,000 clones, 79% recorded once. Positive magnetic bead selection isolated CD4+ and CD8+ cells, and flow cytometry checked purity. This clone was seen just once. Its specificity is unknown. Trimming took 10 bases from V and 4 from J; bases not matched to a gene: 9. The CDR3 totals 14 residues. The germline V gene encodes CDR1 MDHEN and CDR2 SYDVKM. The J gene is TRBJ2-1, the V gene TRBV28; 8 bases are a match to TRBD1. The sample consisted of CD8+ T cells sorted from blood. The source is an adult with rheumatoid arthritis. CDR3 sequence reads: CAMSNRGEYNEQFF. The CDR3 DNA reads TGTGCCATGTCCAACAGGGGGGAATACAATGAGCAGTTCTTC.